This T cell receptor (beta chain) is from a study of blood T cell repertoires in COVID-19. Overall study: The United States, Italy and Spain were the sources of the acute and convalescent COVID-19 samples. T cells, B-cell-depleted T cells, or PBMCs supplied cDNA or gDNA.

The CDR3 consists of 14 residues. Trimming removed 9 bases from V and 4 bases from J; junction bases left unmatched: 7. Germline values: CDR1 ENHRY, CDR2 SYGVKD. Authors' methods: Reference gene primer amplification yielded estimated nucleated cell counts. Profiled with immunoSEQ multiplex PCR; TCRdb holds only in-frame clones, not every one. V and J calls and clone size are as listed in that table; D and trimming were resolved from the DNA. The data contain 200,000 to 250,000 clones, 84% of them singletons. Sequencing used peripheral blood. This rearrangement joins TRBV10-3 to TRBJ2-2; the match to TRBD2 covers 8 bases. This clonotype was sampled from a woman aged 45-59 years with active or convalescent COVID-19. CDR3 amino acids: CAMNSGVRTGELFF. DNA of the CDR3: TGTGCCATGAATAGCGGGGTCCGCACCGGGGAGCTGTTTTTT.